This passage covers 19 T cell receptor beta chains from one sample sequenced in a study of T cell responses to AZD1222 COVID-19 vaccine. Assay: immunoSEQ multiplex PCR; the TCRdb copy retains only in-frame clones and omits some. The sample has 200,000 to 300,000 clones; over 85% are singletons. Source: peripheral blood, taken on day 0 of AZD1222 vaccination. Receptors originate from an adult in good health.

This clone has more than one count but fewer than ten. The chain carries TRBV14 and TRBJ2-6; D might be TRBD1 (5 bases). This CDR3 has 19 residues. Trimming cost V 3 bases and J 3 bases, with 21 bases left between them. Looked up from germline, CDR1 is SGHDN and CDR2 is FVKESK. The DNA of the CDR3 is TGTGCCAGCAGCCACCCCCTAATGGCAGGGCGAGGTGGGGCCAACGTCCTGACTTTC. Translated, it gives CASSHPLMAGRGGANVLTF.

CDR3 coding DNA: TGCGCCAGCAGCTGGGGACTAGCGGTTTACAATGAGCAGTTCTTC. Translation gives CASSWGLAVYNEQFF. J is TRBJ2-1 and V is TRBV4-3, with 11 bases lining up with TRBD2. Germline CDR1 and CDR2: LGHNA and YSLEER. The V segment lost 5 bases and the J segment 4 bases; nucleotides outside the gene matches: 4. The CDR3 is 15 residues long.

The rearrangement joins TRBV5-1 to TRBJ2-3, with 8 bases lining up with TRBD1. The CDR3 loop spans 15 amino acids. From germline, CDR1 is SGHRS and CDR2 YFSETQ. Losses at the gene ends were 0 bases for V and 6 bases for J; bases not matched to a gene: 6. The CDR3: CASSLGQGISDTQYF. The CDR3, as DNA: TGCGCCAGCAGCTTGGGACAGGGGATATCGGATACGCAGTATTTT. Full variable domain (rest looked up from reference TRBV5-1 and TRBJ2-3): KAGVTQTPRYLIKTRGQQVTLSCSPISGHRSVSWYQQTPGQGLQFLFEYFSETQRNKGNFPGRFSGRQFSNSRSEMNVSTLELGDSALYLCASSLGQGISDTQYFGPGTRLTVL.

The chain joins TRBV27 to TRBJ2-1; 8 nucleotides match TRBD1. The CDR3 is made up of 15 amino acids. Germline assignment: CDR1 MNHEY and CDR2 SMNVEV (reference sequence). V lost 2 bases, J lost 7 bases, and 7 bases stayed unmatched. The CDR3 DNA reads as TGTGCCAGCAGTTTAGCGACTCAGGGGGCGAATGAGCAGTTCTTC. Translation gives CASSLATQGANEQFF.

With regard to this clone: Other DNA variants within this sample encode the same CDR3. The V call is TRBV6-5, the J call TRBJ2-2; 8 bases match TRBD2. Germline-derived CDR1 and CDR2 are MNHEY and SVGAGI. The CDR3 length is 15 residues. V lost 2 bases to trimming and J lost 1 base; unmatched junction nucleotides: 0. CDR3 nucleotide sequence: TGTGCCAGCAGTTACAGCGGGGGGAACACCGGGGAGCTGTTTTTT. It encodes CASSYSGGNTGELFF.

The chain uses TRBV2 and TRBJ1-1; 7 positions agree with TRBD1. The CDR3 totals 13 residues. V dropped 7 bases and J dropped 3; count of bases not matched to a gene: 5. Germline-derived CDR1 and CDR2 are SNHLY and FYNNEI. CDR3 protein: CASKRDRYTEAFF. The CDR3 nucleotides are TGTGCCAGCAAAAGGGACAGATACACTGAAGCTTTCTTT.

This clone was detected only a few times. The chain has TRBV11-2 and TRBJ1-5; TRBD1 matches at 9 bases. Germline-derived CDR1 and CDR2 are SGHAT and FQNNGV. V shed 0 bases and J 1 base; nucleotides not matched to a gene: 1. The CDR3 sequence is 16 residues long. Here the CDR3 DNA reads TGTGCCAGCAGCTTAGAGACAGGGGGAAGCAATCAGCCCCAGCATTTT. This gives the protein CASSLETGGSNQPQHF.

The chain is built from TRBV23-1 and TRBJ1-5, with 9 positions matching TRBD1. TRBV23-1 is sorted into the ORF group, with uncertain function. The CDR3 consists of 17 residues. V was pared by 1 base and J by 3 bases, with 7 bases of the junction left unmatched. The CDR3 coding sequence is TGCGCCAGCAGTCAATATATCCGGGACAGGGTCAATCAGCCCCAGCATTTT. Protein: CASSQYIRDRVNQPQHF.

This chain uses TRBV10-3 with TRBJ1-3; possible D gene TRBD1, 5 bases. The V gene's germline CDR1 is ENHRY and CDR2 SYGVKD. Trimming took off 2 bases at V and 1 base at J, with 15 bases between the two ends. The CDR3 is 17 residues long. CDR3 nucleotides: TGTGCCATCAGTGAGAGGACGGGACCAATTTCTGGAAACACCATATATTTT. This translates into CAISERTGPISGNTIYF.

The chain recombines TRBV29-1 with TRBJ2-3; no definite D call. Germline CDR1 and CDR2: SQVTM and ANQGSEA. The CDR3 is 13 residues long. Trimming took off 6 bases at V and 2 bases at J, with 12 bases between the two ends. This CDR3 is CSVSPQFTDTQYF. Written as DNA, the CDR3 is TGCAGCGTCTCCCCCCAGTTCACAGATACGCAGTATTTT.

V and J are TRBV7-3 and TRBJ1-6; 7 positions agree with TRBD1. J lost 9 bases, V lost 5 bases, and 10 bases had no gene match. Germline CDR1 and CDR2: SGHTA and FQGTGA. CDR3 size: 15 residues. The CDR3 here is CASSPSTGRGSPLHF. CDR3 bases: TGTGCCAGCAGCCCATCGACAGGGAGGGGTTCACCCCTCCACTTT.

This clone was detected only a few times. This chain joins TRBV27 and TRBJ2-7; TRBD2 matches at 16 bases. After removal of 6 bases from V and 5 bases from J, the junction contained 22 bases not matched to a gene. The CDR3 has 21 residues. Germline CDR1 reads MNHEY; CDR2 reads SMNVEV (reference sequence). The CDR3 DNA follows: TGTGCCAGCAGGCCCCACCCCGGGACTAGCGGGAGGGCCGGGAGGGTCCACGAGCAGTACTTC. Its protein is CASRPHPGTSGRAGRVHEQYF.

V usage is TRBV9 and J usage is TRBJ1-1; 8 positions match TRBD1. This CDR3 is 12 amino acids long. From germline, CDR1 is SGDLS and CDR2 YYNGEE. Unmatched junction bases numbered 2, after V lost 3 bases and J lost 7 bases. CDR3 in DNA: TGTGCCAGCAGCGCCGACAGGGGTGAAGCTTTCTTT. Protein product: CASSADRGEAFF.

V is TRBV29-1 and J is TRBJ1-5; D not certain. Between the trimmed V and J ends, which lost 4 bases and 5 bases, there was a span of 12 bases. The CDR3 has 13 residues. Germline V gene lookup returns CDR1 SQVTM and CDR2 ANQGSEA. CDR3 amino acids: CSVAAASDQPQHF. The CDR3 DNA sequence: TGCAGCGTTGCCGCTGCTTCGGATCAGCCCCAGCATTTT.

This clone turned up a few times. The chain links TRBV15 to TRBJ2-2, with a possible D match to TRBD2 (6 bases). Deletions cut 4 bases from V and 4 bases from J, with 16 bases between. The CDR3 has 16 amino acids. Germline CDR1 reads LNHNV; CDR2 reads YYDKDF (reference sequence). CDR3 sequence: CATSNLALRGTGELFF. The CDR3 region has the DNA TGTGCCACCAGCAACCTAGCGCTTCGGGGCACCGGGGAGCTGTTTTTT.

The sample holds one count of this clone. V usage is TRBV6-5 and J usage is TRBJ2-7; 13 nucleotides align to TRBD2. The CDR3 totals 15 residues. Per germline, CDR1 MNHEY and CDR2 SVGAGI. Trimming at V came to 5 bases and at J to 4 bases, leaving 5 bases not matched to a gene. The CDR3 here is CASSRTSGSSYEQYF. The CDR3 nucleotides are TGTGCCAGCAGTCGGACTAGCGGGAGTTCTTACGAGCAGTACTTC.

This chain uses TRBV28 with TRBJ1-2; a weak D match, TRBD1 (5 bases). The V gene's germline CDR1 is MDHEN and CDR2 SYDVKM. The CDR3 covers 18 residues. Trimming removed 6 bases from V and 0 bases from J, with 23 bases in between. CDR3 DNA sequence: TGTGCCAGCAGCTATACATCTCCTAAGGGACCCACTAACTATGGCTACACCTTC. It specifies CASSYTSPKGPTNYGYTF.

DNA of the CDR3: TGTGCCAGCAGCTTAACGGGACAGTATAATTCACCCCTCCACTTT. It translates to CASSLTGQYNSPLHF. The J gene is TRBJ1-6, the V gene TRBV7-8; 7 bases are a match to TRBD1. The germline CDR1 and CDR2 sequences are SGHVS and FQNEAQ. CDR3 length: 15 residues. V lost 2 bases, J lost 4 bases, and 2 bases stayed unmatched.

This chain connects TRBV11-2 to TRBJ2-2, with a tentative D call TRBD1 (5 bases). The CDR3 has 13 residues. V was shortened by 8 bases and J by 0 bases, with 7 bases between the two germline ends. Germline V gene lookup returns CDR1 SGHAT and CDR2 FQNNGV. Written as DNA, the CDR3 is TGTGCCAGCGGGGCCGCGAACACCGGGGAGCTGTTTTTT. Protein product: CASGAANTGELFF. The full variable domain, completed using reference TRBV11-2 and TRBJ2-2, is EAGVAQSPRYKIIEKRQSVAFWCNPISGHATLYWYQQILGQGPKLLIQFQNNGVVDDSQLPKDRFSAERLKGVDSTLKIQPAKLEDSAVYLCASGAANTGELFFGEGSRLTVL.